The 21 T cell receptor beta chains listed next were all sequenced from one sample in a study of human T cells and chemical hapten exposure. Time point reported: patch test 1, 2 weeks after DPC sensitization. Stated treatment: therapeutic diphenylcyclopropenone sensitization with weekly scalp DPC. TCRdb ran MiXCR on the RACE reads and lists one entry per CDR3 protein. The data contain just under 350,000 distinct CDR3 sequences, around 7% of them singletons. Sequenced material: whole blood, taken in connection with sensitization to the hapten diphenylcyclopropenone (DPC). The receptor set was obtained from a woman between 18 and 29 years old with alopecia areata. Some clones in this sample may be carry-over from other donors' samples.

This clonotype was counted only a few times. This chain links TRBV5-6 with TRBJ2-3, with 7 nucleotides matching TRBD1. The CDR3 runs to 13 residues. Germline V gene lookup returns CDR1 SGHDT and CDR2 YYEEEE. Trimming took 6 bases from V and 6 from J; bases not matched to a gene: 7. This CDR3 reads CASNDRVRDTQYF. The DNA of the CDR3 is TGTGCCAGCAACGACAGGGTGCGGGATACGCAGTATTTT. Supplemented by reference TRBV5-6 and TRBJ2-3, the full variable domain reads DAGVTQSPTHLIKTRGQQVTLRCSPKSGHDTVSWYQQALGQGPQFIFQYYEEEERQRGNFPDRFSGHQFPNYSSELNVNALLLGDSALYLCASNDRVRDTQYFGPGTRLTVL.

This clonotype came up a few times. The V and J genes are TRBV12-3 or TRBV12-4 and TRBJ2-3; 8 nucleotides match TRBD2. J gave up 4 bases and V 6 bases, and 6 bases lay outside the gene matches. The CDR3 runs 14 residues. CDR3 loop: CASRDTSGADTQYF. In DNA, the CDR3 is TGTGCCAGCAGGGACACTAGCGGCGCAGATACGCAGTATTTT.

In its sample, this clonotype was seen many times. The rearrangement links TRBV4-2 to TRBJ2-1; D perhaps matches TRBD2 (6 bases). CDR1 is LGHNA, CDR2 YNFKEQ, per germline. V was shortened by 4 bases and J by 4 bases, with 20 bases between the two germline ends. The CDR3 contains 17 residues. CDR3 DNA sequence: TGTGCCAGCAGCCGGCGGAGCCGGGACTCCCTATACAATGAGCAGTTCTTC. This encodes CASSRRSRDSLYNEQFF.

This clonotype came up many times. The V and J genes are TRBV18 and TRBJ2-5, with D perhaps being TRBD1 or TRBD2 (6 bases each). Trimming took off 4 bases at V and 2 bases at J, with 17 bases between the two ends. This CDR3 has 16 amino acids. Looked up from germline, CDR1 is KGHSH and CDR2 is LQKENI. CDR3 residues: CASSRSAGTSQETQYF. The CDR3 DNA is TGTGCCAGCTCACGGAGCGCGGGGACATCACAAGAGACCCAGTACTTC.

This clonotype was observed at least ten times. This chain joins TRBV7-9 and TRBJ1-2; a possible D gene is TRBD1 (5 bases). Deletions cut 1 base from V and 7 bases from J, with 7 bases between. The CDR3 loop spans 12 amino acids. CDR1 is SEHNR, CDR2 FQNEAQ, per germline (reference sequence). CDR3 amino acids: CASSLGRVGYTF. CDR3 coding DNA: TGTGCCAGCAGCTTAGGCAGGGTTGGCTACACCTTC.

J is TRBJ1-1 and V is TRBV12-3 or TRBV12-4; 9 bases are shared with TRBD1. CDR3 length: 16 amino acids. Trimming removed 3 bases from V and 3 bases from J; junction bases left unmatched: 8. The CDR3 is CASSFPNNRGHTEAFF. The CDR3 coding sequence is TGTGCCAGCAGTTTTCCCAACAACAGGGGGCACACTGAAGCTTTCTTT.

J is TRBJ2-7 and V is TRBV2; 7 bases match TRBD2. After removal of 4 bases from V and 5 bases from J, the junction contained 8 bases not matched to a gene. This CDR3 spans 14 amino acids. Germline V gives CDR1 SNHLY, CDR2 FYNNEI. The CDR3 DNA reads as TGTGCCAGCAGTGCAGCGCCGCGGGGGAACGAGCAGTACTTC. Translating it yields CASSAAPRGNEQYF.

In its sample, this clonotype was seen many times. The chain has TRBV4-3 and TRBJ2-7; D remains ambiguous. With 0 bases removed from V and 0 bases from J, the gap between germline ends came to 12 bases. CDR3 length equals 16 residues. Germline CDR1 LGHNA, CDR2 YSLEER. The CDR3 nucleotides are TGCGCCAGCAGCCAAGATTCAGTTTCCCCCTCCTACGAGCAGTACTTC. It codes for CASSQDSVSPSYEQYF.

J is TRBJ2-7 and V is TRBV4-3, with D possibly being TRBD1 or TRBD2 (5 bases each). CDR3 length: 16 residues. V was cut by 3 bases and J by 5 bases, with 20 bases left in between. Germline values: CDR1 LGHNA, CDR2 YSLEER. CDR3 region: CASSQQSGTEKDEQYF. The CDR3 DNA reads as TGCGCCAGCAGCCAGCAATCCGGGACGGAGAAAGACGAGCAGTACTTC.

As regards this clonotype: Mismatch with germline at one junction end may stem from a read error. The V call is TRBV7-6, the J call TRBJ2-3, with D perhaps TRBD1 or TRBD2 (5 bases each). The CDR3 spans 12 residues. Germline V gene data show CDR1 as SGHVS and CDR2 as FNYEAQ. DNA of the CDR3: TGTGTCAGCAGCTGGGGGTCGGATACGCAGTATTTT. The encoded protein is CVSSWGSDTQYF.

In its sample, this clonotype was seen a few times. The chain employs TRBV6-2 or TRBV6-3 and TRBJ2-1; 10 bases are a match to TRBD2. Trimming at V came to 6 bases and at J to 4 bases, leaving 6 bases not matched to a gene. The CDR3 length is 15 residues. Per germline, CDR1 MNHEY and CDR2 SVGEGT. CDR3 sequence reads: CASSSGGAAYNEQFF. Written as DNA, the CDR3 is TGTGCCAGCAGCAGCGGGGGGGCCGCTTACAATGAGCAGTTCTTC.

This clonotype was recorded a few times. The chain employs TRBV2 and TRBJ2-7; 9 nucleotides agree with TRBD2. This CDR3 has 15 amino acids. With V trimmed by 9 bases and J by 2 bases, 11 bases remained unmatched. Germline assignment: CDR1 SNHLY and CDR2 FYNNEI. The CDR3, as DNA: TGTGCCAGAGGGACCCGAGCGGGGGGAACCTACGAGCAGTACTTC. Amino acids: CARGTRAGGTYEQYF.

This clonotype was seen a handful of times. In DNA form, the CDR3 reads TGTGCCAGCAGCTCAGATTCCGGGACGGCCACCTACGAGCAGTACTTC. It yields the protein CASSSDSGTATYEQYF. The chain carries TRBV11-3 and TRBJ2-7; D possibly matches TRBD1 or TRBD2 (5 bases each). Germline CDR1 and CDR2: SGHNT and YENEEA. The CDR3 is 16 residues long. Trimming removed 4 bases at V and 2 bases at J, with 18 bases between.

The table lists this clonotype with a few counts. The chain recombines TRBV7-2 with TRBJ2-2, with 7 positions matching TRBD2. This CDR3 is built from 16 residues. Germline assignment: CDR1 SGHTA and CDR2 FQGNSA. The ends lost 5 bases at V and 2 bases at J; junction bases unmatched: 8. The CDR3 region has the DNA TGTGCCAGCAGCGGGGGAGGGAAGTCAAACACCGGGGAGCTGTTTTTT. Translating it yields CASSGGGKSNTGELFF.

This clonotype was seen more than once but under ten times. The J gene is TRBJ2-7, the V gene TRBV4-2; TRBD1 is a possible D gene (6 bases). The CDR3 runs to 15 residues. V dropped 1 base and J dropped 5 bases, with 15 bases sitting between them. The V gene's germline CDR1 is LGHNA and CDR2 YNFKEQ. The CDR3, as DNA: TGTGCCAGCAGCCAAGGGGGTGCAGGGGTGGACGAGCAGTACTTC. Translation: CASSQGGAGVDEQYF.

This clonotype was seen a few times. V gene TRBV29-1 combines with J gene TRBJ1-4; the D is unclear. V shed 5 bases and J shed 0 bases, with 7 bases lying between them. This CDR3 comprises 13 residues. Germline values: CDR1 SQVTM, CDR2 ANQGSEA. The CDR3, as DNA: TGCAGCGTTTCGACACCAACTAATGAAAAACTGTTTTTT. This codes for CSVSTPTNEKLFF.

At least ten counts were recorded for this clonotype. J is TRBJ1-1 and V is TRBV18; the D is unclear. Trimming pared 5 bases from V and 2 bases from J, leaving 9 bases between. The CDR3 length is 13 residues. The V gene's germline CDR1 is KGHSH and CDR2 LQKENI. Here the CDR3 reads CASSAQVNTEAFF. DNA for the CDR3: TGTGCCAGCTCAGCCCAGGTTAACACTGAAGCTTTCTTT. The full variable domain, in which reference TRBV18 and TRBJ1-1 provide the parts outside the CDR3, is NAGVMQNPRHLVRRRGQEARLRCSPMKGHSHVYWYRQLPEEGLKFMVYLQKENIIDESGMPKERFSAEFPKEGPSILRIQQVVRGDSAAYFCASSAQVNTEAFFGQGTRLTVV.

This clonotype was seen repeatedly, ten times or more. The chain uses TRBV7-2 and TRBJ2-5, with 7 bases lining up with TRBD1. Germline CDR1 reads SGHTA; CDR2 reads FQGNSA. The length of the CDR3 is 13 residues. Trimming at V came to 8 bases and at J to 2 bases, leaving 5 bases not matched to a gene. CDR3 loop: CASGRDRQETQYF. The CDR3 coding sequence is TGTGCCAGCGGCCGGGACAGACAAGAGACCCAGTACTTC.

The chain links TRBV28 to TRBJ1-5; D is unclear. Germline CDR1 reads MDHEN; CDR2 reads SYDVKM. The CDR3 consists of 15 residues. V lost 3 bases, J lost 0 bases, and 9 bases lay in between. DNA for the CDR3: TGTGCCAGCAGTTTGGGCAGTTATAGCAATCAGCCCCAGCATTTT. Its protein product is CASSLGSYSNQPQHF.

A few counts support this clonotype. The chain links TRBV4-2 to TRBJ2-3, with D perhaps TRBD2 (6 bases). CDR1 is LGHNA, CDR2 YNFKEQ, per germline. The CDR3 has 17 amino acids. Trimming pared 2 bases from V and 3 bases from J, leaving 18 bases between. This CDR3 reads CASSQSQSVGGTDTQYF. The CDR3 DNA is TGTGCCAGCAGCCAATCACAATCGGTCGGGGGTACAGATACGCAGTATTTT.

Only a few counts were recorded for this clonotype. This chain connects TRBV20-1 to TRBJ2-1; TRBD2 aligns across 8 bases. Per the germline V gene, CDR1 is DFQATT and CDR2 is SNEGSKA (reference sequence). There are 15 residues in the CDR3. V lost 4 bases and J lost 13; bases outside the gene matches: 18. In nucleotides, the CDR3 is TGCAGTGCTATAGATGGCGGGGGGCCATTCCGGGGCCAGTTCTTC. Translating it yields CSAIDGGGPFRGQFF.